This note documents a single TCR beta chain sequence. The assay was immunoSEQ multiplex PCR, and TCRdb's table has in-frame clones only and misses some. There are roughly 160,000 clones in the sample; 70% to 80% occur only once, and 15% to 20% lies in the top ten. This sample is drawn from a study of blood T cell repertoires in COVID-19. Germline V gives CDR1 MDHEN, CDR2 SYDVKM. The V and J ends lost 5 bases and 3 bases, in that order; junction bases with no gene match: 10. The CDR3 runs to 17 residues. The sequenced material came from PBMCs or T cells enriched from blood (not recorded which). The chain employs TRBV28 and TRBJ2-1; TRBD1 agrees at 10 bases. This TCR came from a woman between 70 and 85 years old in a cohort exposed to, infected with or recovered from COVID-19 (not recorded which). CDR3 loop: CASSPSRWDRGYNEQFF. CDR3 DNA: TGTGCCAGCAGTCCGTCACGGTGGGACAGGGGCTACAATGAGCAGTTCTTC.